A single T cell receptor (beta chain) is shown here with its context. This clone's antigen is unknown. No per-base quality is available; no much larger clone lies one base away. These data come from a study of shared clonotypes between healthy human individuals (TCRdb year 2020). About the study as a whole: The cohort comprised a couple of women and three men aged 18 to 49 years. For each donor, CD4 naive and CD4 memory were each given three plates, CD8 naive was given two plates, and CD8 memory was given one plate. To estimate repertoire size and how much clonotypes are shared between individuals, the study performed deep sequencing of blood TCR repertoires from a handful of healthy adults. Libraries were prepared and TCR repertoires were sequenced by different laboratories using diverse techniques, in order to increase sequencing depth and limit assay-specific biases. Each donor's leukapheresis produced roughly between roughly 0.94 and 9.5 billion PBMCs. The study at large found these results: Larger estimated clonotype richness was generally found for naive subsets than for memory subsets. Based on pairwise subsampling, the degree of clonotype sharing among donors was expected to be affected by sequencing depth. Rarefaction of sorted-subset datasets indicated incomplete sequencing despite the large sequencing depth. Because the study included only a small number of donors, the genetic and exposure-history diversity represented was limited. Compared with non-shared clonotypes, the clonotypes found in all four sorted-subset donors had higher generation probabilities. Across a few donors, 4.5% to 6.5% of naive CD4, 3% to 3.5% of naive CD8, approximately 2.5% of memory CD4, and approximately 0.4% of memory CD8 clonotypes were shared. Only blood was sampled, and tissue TCR repertoires likely differ from those in blood.

Per the germline V gene, SQVTM is the CDR1 and ANQGSEA is the CDR2. At the junction V is shortened by 4 bases and J by 3 bases, with 7 bases in between. Spanning cysteine to phenylalanine, the CDR3 consists of 11 amino acids. Just CDR3 DNA is preserved here, 33 bases in frame from base 1. The donors were healthy, HIV-negative adults who had no recently reported acute infections or vaccinations. Every donor was a Caucasian adult living in Nashville, Tennessee, USA. CD4+ T cells were enriched through magnetic negative selection, after which naive cells were positively selected on CD45RA and the remaining negative fraction served as the memory subset. After blood collection by leukapheresis, PBMCs were isolated using Ficoll-Histopaque density gradient centrifugation and then cryopreserved in the vapor phase of liquid nitrogen. Purity and quantity of every magnetically sorted T cell population were checked by analytical flow cytometry. Genomic DNA was isolated from every sorted fraction and measured by UV absorbance on a Nanodrop 2000c.

Using the deep immunoSEQ assay, multiplex PCR amplified TCR CDR3 regions from genomic DNA. For each cell subset, the extracted genomic DNA was distributed evenly across all wells of several immunoSEQ 96-well plates, and each plate served as one replicate. For sorted subsets, each replicate PCR was loaded with around 200 ng genomic DNA, equivalent to 25,000 to 35,000 T cell genomes. Purified libraries were quantified with a Qubit 3.0 fluorometer, sized on a Bioanalyzer 2100, and re-quantified with the KAPA Library Quantification kit. A separate single-read 150-cycle Illumina NextSeq 550 flow cell was used to sequence each immunoSEQ 96-well plate. In the authors' own workflow: Because the immunoSEQ output included only junctional sequences and no quality scores, the filtering could not be the same as the filtering used for full-length reads. Sequences were annotated with PyIR, a Python wrapper for IgBLAST v1.9, using IMGT germline references to assign V/J genes and CDR3. Reads were filtered out if the reads had weak V/J assignments (E-value above 1e-6), no CDR3, stop codons, out-of-frame junctions, or ambiguous translated residues. V3J clonotypes were defined by identical inferred V gene, J gene, and CDR3 amino acid sequence. Percentage overlap between repertoires was calculated by dividing the number of shared unique clonotypes by the size of the smaller repertoire. Three approaches were used to assess repertoire richness: RTK rarefaction, the Chao1 estimator, and Recon v2.1 estimates of unobserved clonotypes. Generation probabilities for all TCRbeta clonotypes obtained by the gDNA method from a few donors were computed using OLGA. Here the immuneACCESS table is served through TCRdb, limited to in-frame sequences with V and J called. Missing clones are a known gap in these copies; in checked studies unresolved V genes cover under half, and the rest lacks a known reason. For V, J and clone size, that table is used; D and trimming come from the DNA. Counted in this sample were over a million clones; 78% of them appeared once. Around 0.6% of the sample rests with the top ten.

The receptor comes from a man in his late teens or twenties in good health. Some clones in this sample may be carry-over from other donors' samples. Sequencing was carried out using memory CD4+ T cells from PBMCs. Read against the paper, the sample's cell subset or site label means: CD45RA-negative fraction. The chain employs TRBV29-1 and TRBJ2-7, with an unclear D gene assignment. For the CDR3, the sequence is CSVGLSYEQYF. The sequence in DNA is TGCAGCGTTGGACTGAGCTACGAGCAGTACTTC.